Following are 19 T cell receptor beta chains from one sample sequenced in a study of cytomegalovirus exposure and HLA in healthy donors. PCR primers comprised 60 Vbeta and 13 Jbeta primers. The data were produced by immunoSEQ multiplex PCR, yet TCRdb's version contains in-frame clones alone and is incomplete. The sample lists about 130,000 clones, less than 85% occurring once. Sequencing was performed on PBMCs. These TCRs come from a man aged 35 to 55 in good health and CMV-seronegative.

About this clone itself: A junction end diverges from the germline sequence, so it may reflect a read error. The rearrangement uses TRBV7-9 and TRBJ2-7, with D maybe TRBD1 (5 bases). The CDR3 covers 14 residues. From germline, CDR1 is SEHNR and CDR2 FQNEAQ (reference sequence). The CDR3 loop is CSSSLSQGYDEQYF. The CDR3 DNA is TGTTCCAGCAGCTTAAGCCAGGGATACGACGAGCAGTACTTC.

This rearrangement joins TRBV7-9 to TRBJ2-1; tentatively, D is TRBD2 (6 bases). The CDR3 is 17 residues long. The V gene's germline CDR1 is SEHNR and CDR2 FQNEAQ (reference sequence). Trimming removed 5 bases from V and 0 bases from J, with 17 bases in between. The CDR3 DNA is TGTGCCAGCAGCCCTACTGGGACTTTCTACTCCTACAATGAGCAGTTCTTC. Encoded protein: CASSPTGTFYSYNEQFF.

This chain links TRBV6-1 with TRBJ2-1, with 9 nucleotides matching TRBD2. This CDR3 contains 17 residues. V was clipped by 1 base and J by 5 bases; unmatched bases: 9. The germline gives CDR1 MNHNS, CDR2 SASEGT. The DNA for the CDR3 is TGTGCCAGCAGTGAAGTCGGATCCGGGACTAGCAACAATGAGCAGTTCTTC. It specifies CASSEVGSGTSNNEQFF.

This chain links TRBV27 with TRBJ2-1; the D gene is possibly TRBD2 (6 bases). The V and J ends lost 3 bases and 4 bases respectively, with 7 bases between them. The CDR3 contains 13 residues. Looked up from germline, CDR1 is MNHEY and CDR2 is SMNVEV (reference sequence). This CDR3 is CASSFGGYNEQFF. The CDR3 DNA reads as TGTGCCAGCAGTTTCGGAGGGTACAATGAGCAGTTCTTC.

This sequence joins TRBV9 and TRBJ1-5; D is uncertain. Germline V gene sequence: CDR1 SGDLS, CDR2 YYNGEE. This CDR3 is built from 14 residues. Trimming left V 0 bases short and J 0 bases short, with 4 bases between. For the CDR3, the DNA is TGTGCCAGCAGCGTAGGAGGTAGCAATCAGCCCCAGCATTTT. Translation gives CASSVGGSNQPQHF.

This clone was counted a single time. The chain carries TRBV9 and TRBJ2-3, with D possibly TRBD2 on 7 matching bases. V was trimmed by 3 bases and J by 0 bases, leaving 11 bases between them. Germline loops: CDR1 SGDLS, CDR2 YYNGEE. CDR3 length: 15 amino acids. In DNA form, the CDR3 reads TGTGCCAGCAGCGGGGGGGGGCCGAGCACAGATACGCAGTATTTT. This gives the protein CASSGGGPSTDTQYF.

DNA for the CDR3: TGTGCCAGCAGCCAGGGGCCGGCCGCTGAAGCTTTCTTT. Encoded protein: CASSQGPAAEAFF. The chain is built from TRBV4-2 and TRBJ1-1; possibly TRBD1 for D (5 bases). Trimming took 3 bases from V and 6 from J, leaving 11 bases between them. The CDR3 spans 13 residues. The germline V gene encodes CDR1 LGHNA and CDR2 YNFKEQ.

The CDR3 loop reads CATSMGTGAHEQYF. The CDR3 nucleotides read TGTGCCACCAGCATGGGGACAGGGGCCCACGAGCAGTACTTC. The chain combines TRBV15 with TRBJ2-7; 10 nucleotides agree with TRBD1. Germline CDR1 reads LNHNV; CDR2 reads YYDKDF (reference sequence). The CDR3 sequence is 14 residues long. With 4 bases clipped from V and 5 bases from J, the junction kept 5 bases outside the gene matches. Complete variable domain (other parts from reference TRBV15 and TRBJ2-7): DAMVIQNPRYQVTQFGKPVTLSCSQTLNHNVMYWYQQKSSQAPKLLFHYYDKDFNNEADTPDNFQSRRPNTSFCFLDIRSPGLGDTAMYLCATSMGTGAHEQYFGPGTRLTVT.

The sample holds one count of this clone. The V and J genes are TRBV28 and TRBJ1-1; D possibly corresponds to TRBD1 (5 bases). CDR3 length: 15 residues. The germline V gene has CDR1 MDHEN and CDR2 SYDVKM. Trimming pared 6 bases from V and 0 bases from J, leaving 14 bases between. In nucleotides, the CDR3 is TGTGCCAGCAGCTCAGGGCATCGACTGAACACTGAAGCTTTCTTT. Amino acids: CASSSGHRLNTEAFF.

CDR3 coding DNA: TGTGCCTGGACATGGGCCCCTAACTATGGCTACACCTTC. As protein: CAWTWAPNYGYTF. The rearrangement uses TRBV30 and TRBJ1-2; D is undetermined. This CDR3 region has 13 residues. CDR1 is GTSNPN, CDR2 SVGIG, per germline (reference sequence). The V gene lost 4 bases and the J gene lost 0 bases, with 9 bases spanning the gap.

The genes are TRBV7-6 and TRBJ2-5, with 7 bases identical to TRBD1. Losses at the gene ends were 3 bases for V and 2 bases for J; bases not matched to a gene: 6. CDR1 is SGHVS, CDR2 FNYEAQ, per germline. This CDR3 is 15 amino acids long. This CDR3 is CASSFMGDRQETQYF. The CDR3 DNA follows: TGTGCCAGCAGCTTCATGGGGGACAGACAAGAGACCCAGTACTTC.

The chain uses TRBV9 and TRBJ2-5; 10 bases line up with TRBD1. The trim removed 0 bases at V and 2 bases at J, leaving 4 bases unmatched. This CDR3 contains 16 residues. Germline V gene sequence: CDR1 SGDLS, CDR2 YYNGEE. The CDR3 DNA is TGTGCCAGCAGCGTAGTGGGGACAGGGGCACAAGAGACCCAGTACTTC. It translates to CASSVVGTGAQETQYF.

The chain joins TRBV5-8 to TRBJ2-4; 14 bases agree with TRBD2. J gave up 2 bases and V 2 bases, and 9 bases lay outside the gene matches. The CDR3 runs 19 residues. Per the germline V gene, CDR1 is SGHTS and CDR2 is YDEGEE. The CDR3 is CASSLRGLAGVGTKNIQYF. CDR3 DNA: TGTGCCAGCAGCTTACGGGGACTAGCGGGAGTTGGTACCAAAAACATTCAGTACTTC.

This rearrangement joins TRBV5-1 to TRBJ2-5; 8 bases fit TRBD1. The V gene's germline CDR1 is SGHRS and CDR2 YFSETQ. This CDR3 is 13 amino acids long. The V and J ends lost 5 bases and 5 bases, in that order; junction bases with no gene match: 5. The CDR3: CASRPGGRETQYF. CDR3 nucleotides: TGCGCCAGCAGACCAGGGGGCAGGGAGACCCAGTACTTC.

This clone has only a few counts. V usage is TRBV4-3 and J usage is TRBJ2-1; D possibly corresponds to TRBD2 (6 bases). V lost 4 bases and J lost 6, with 13 bases in between. The germline gives CDR1 LGHNA, CDR2 YSLEER. The CDR3 spans 14 residues. The CDR3: CASSLQLASNEQFF. The CDR3 region has the DNA TGCGCCAGCAGCCTCCAACTAGCTTCCAATGAGCAGTTCTTC.

This clone was seen once. The V gene is TRBV30, the J gene TRBJ2-7; TRBD1 agrees at 10 bases. Germline CDR1 GTSNPN, CDR2 SVGIG (reference sequence). This CDR3 has 11 residues. The CDR3 spells CAQGTGVEQYF. DNA for the CDR3: TGTGCTCAGGGGACAGGGGTTGAGCAGTACTTC.

The rearrangement joins TRBV11-2 to TRBJ1-1, with D possibly being TRBD1 (5 bases). The CDR3 is made up of 14 amino acids. The V gene lost 3 bases and the J gene lost 8 bases, with 16 bases spanning the gap. The V gene's germline CDR1 is SGHAT and CDR2 FQNNGV. The CDR3 region has the DNA TGTGCCAGCAGCTTCCGGAAGGGGCAGGGAGAAGCTTTCTTT. It codes for CASSFRKGQGEAFF. The whole variable domain, remainder taken from reference TRBV11-2 and TRBJ1-1, is EAGVAQSPRYKIIEKRQSVAFWCNPISGHATLYWYQQILGQGPKLLIQFQNNGVVDDSQLPKDRFSAERLKGVDSTLKIQPAKLEDSAVYLCASSFRKGQGEAFFGQGTRLTVV.

The CDR3 region is CAWRGRDTQYF. CDR3 sequence (DNA): TGTGCCTGGAGGGGCCGGGATACGCAGTATTTT. V gene TRBV30 combines with J gene TRBJ2-3; D remains unclear. The CDR3 has 11 amino acids. Germline V gene sequence: CDR1 GTSNPN, CDR2 SVGIG (reference sequence). V was shortened by 3 bases and J by 6 bases, with 7 bases between the two germline ends. Based on the CDR3 plus reference TRBV30 and TRBJ2-3, the full variable domain is SQTIHQWPATLVQPVGSPLSLECTVEGTSNPNLYWYRQAAGRGLQLLFYSVGIGQISSEVPQNLSASRPQDRQFILSSKKLLLSDSGFYLCAWRGRDTQYFGPGTRLTVL.

The CDR3 nucleotides read TGTGCCAGCAGCACAGGGGGGTCGATGAACACTGAAGCTTTCTTT. It codes for CASSTGGSMNTEAFF. The rearrangement joins TRBV7-2 to TRBJ1-1; 8 nucleotides match TRBD1. The junction had 5 bases not matched to a gene; V was cut back by 5 bases and J by 0 bases. The CDR3 is made up of 15 amino acids. Per the germline V gene, CDR1 is SGHTA and CDR2 is FQGNSA.